A single T cell receptor beta chain is shown here with its context. This clone's antigen is unknown. Base qualities were left out, and no much larger clone turns up one base away. CDR1 and CDR2 are drawn from the germline V gene (reference sequence): LGHDT, YNNKEL. The CDR3, cysteine through phenylalanine, is 14 amino acids long. Just CDR3 DNA is preserved here, 42 bases in frame from base 1. The V and J ends are trimmed by 5 bases and 5 bases, leaving 15 bases between them. The entry originates in a study of T cell responses to AZD1222 COVID-19 vaccine listed by TCRdb under 2021. Looking at the study overall: AZD1222 recipients with second doses at about 4 weeks or about 12 weeks were pooled, because spike-specific TCR depth and breadth did not differ between schedules. A total of more than 230 trial participants underwent TCR sequencing, of whom around 200 received two doses of AZD1222 and about 26 received two doses of the MenACWY control vaccine. Trial participants were enrolled into age subgroups of 18-55, 56-69 and 70-plus years, which contained 148, 28 and 57 TCR-sequenced participants, respectively.

The sample's time point label, decoded: baseline before first vaccination. Vaccinee samples were obtained from the UK trials COV001 and COV002, which included a single-blind randomized controlled phase 2/3 trial of AZD1222 (ChAdOx1 nCoV-19) in healthy adults. Trial participant PBMC samples were collected at day 0 and day 28 after the second dose for TCRbeta chain sequencing. The CDR3 regions of human TCRbeta chains were subjected to immunosequencing. Per the source publication's procedure: TCRs in the repertoires were matched against a reference library of SARS-CoV-2-specific TCRs that had been generated with the MIRA antigen-specificity platform. Breadth meant the fraction of unique TCRs that were SARS-CoV-2-associated, whereas depth meant the fraction of total T cells that were SARS-CoV-2-associated. Each spike-specific TCR was assigned to its reactive spike region and to a CD4 or CD8 class using the MIRA data. Log10-transformed breadth and depth values were compared by one-way ANOVA with Sidak's multiple comparisons tests. The clones in this table, taken by TCRdb from immuneACCESS, are in-frame only. Not every clone is retained; where verified, under half of the shortfall comes from an unresolved V gene, and the cause of the rest is unknown. Clonal size and the V and J genes are those of that table, whereas D and trimming came from the DNA. The sample table holds 100,000 or so clones, of which roughly 90% were seen once. Of the sample, about 2.5% is held by the ten largest clones.

On the study overall, not on this receptor specifically: Conclusions about previously exposed vaccinees are limited, since just five or six AZD1222 recipients were seropositive for SARS-CoV-2 at baseline. Participants were mostly white British and included more females than males, and it was suggested by the authors that clonal diversity may have been underestimated. Spike-specific TCR breadth and depth rose significantly after two AZD1222 doses compared with day 0 and with MenACWY recipients. Because no day 14 peak-response samples were available, the repertoires could be characterized only after the peak T cell response. In the small 56-69-year group, the increase in depth fell short of significance, most likely because of low power. Nearly half of unique spike-specific TCRs reportedly recognized epitopes outside regions mutated in the B.1.351 and B.1.1.7 variants. CD4 TCRs associated with the vaccine covered the entire spike protein, and the dominant responses were in regions 160-218 and 743-854.

Recombination linked TRBV3-1 (or the pseudogene TRBV3-2) to TRBJ1-1; the D gene cannot be resolved reliably. This sample comprised peripheral blood, obtained on day 0 of AZD1222 vaccination. The receptor was derived from an adult in good health. Here is the DNA: TGTGCCAGCAGCTTAGCAGAAGGGAGGACTGAAGCTTTCTTT. The resulting protein is CASSLAEGRTEAFF.